This paragraph reports one T cell receptor beta chain. The target antigen is unknown. A much larger clone differs by one base, so this may be a read error. The CDR3 is 14 residues long. Germline V gene sequence: CDR1 SGDLS, CDR2 YYNGEE. Semi-nested PCR with Nested Universal Primer A followed constant-region reverse priming of full-length variable regions. TCRdb ran MiXCR on the 5' RACE reads and lists one entry per CDR3 protein. The table shows about 32,000 distinct CDR3 sequences, with approximately 30% occurring only once. The sorted Tregs were CD4+CD25+CD127-/low cells. Study-wide results and caveats: Larger-cohort validation covered only one TCR beta V-J rearrangement. Greatest tumor Treg TCR overlap was with tumor naive CD4+ cells.

This TCR came from a female donor with breast cancer. The chain couples TRBV9 to TRBJ2-7, with D perhaps given as TRBD1 or TRBD2 (6 bases each). The source material was tumor-infiltrating Tregs sorted from the breast tumor. The CDR3 bases are TGTGTCAGCAGCGTAGGGGGGAGCTCCTACGAGCAGTACTTC. It translates to CVSSVGGSSYEQYF.